These 15 T cell receptor beta chains were sequenced from one sample in a study of T-cell memory formation after mild COVID-19. Each CDR3 protein gets one entry after TCRdb re-called the 5' RACE reads with MiXCR. The table lists under 250,000 distinct CDR3 sequences, about 27% of them singletons. The sequenced material came from PBMCs or a T cell subset sorted from them (not recorded which). The receptor set was obtained from an adult woman who had mild COVID-19 (a few samples of this study predate the infection). Cell type and time point are not known.

This clonotype appeared a few times. The gene calls are TRBV5-1 and TRBJ2-5; 9 bases agree with TRBD1. Losses at the gene ends were 4 bases for V and 5 bases for J; bases not matched to a gene: 9. The length of the CDR3 is 15 residues. In germline, CDR1 is SGHRS, CDR2 YFSETQ. As DNA, the CDR3 is TGCGCCAGCAGCCCCCAACAGGGGGCGCGGGAGACCCAGTACTTC. Translated: CASSPQQGARETQYF.

The chain joins TRBV28 to TRBJ2-1, with 8 nucleotides matching TRBD2. Germline CDR1 and CDR2: MDHEN and SYDVKM. V trimming: 9 bases; J trimming: 4 bases; junction bases outside the gene matches: 20. This CDR3 comprises 18 residues. The CDR3 protein is CASSGTSESGSVYNEQFF. The CDR3 region has the DNA TGTGCCAGTTCGGGGACATCCGAAAGCGGGAGTGTATACAATGAGCAGTTCTTC.

The gene calls are TRBV27 and TRBJ2-7; 8 bases agree with TRBD2. The CDR3 sequence is 17 residues long. Germline values: CDR1 MNHEY, CDR2 SMNVEV (reference sequence). With V trimmed by 2 bases and J by 3 bases, 12 bases remained unmatched. The CDR3 is CASSLSGSEGTYYEQYF. The CDR3 DNA reads TGTGCCAGCAGTTTAAGCGGGAGCGAGGGGACTTACTACGAGCAGTACTTC.

There are a few counts of this clonotype. The chain couples TRBV7-2 to TRBJ2-5, with unresolved D. The V end lost 5 bases, the J end lost 4 bases, and 11 bases lay between the germline ends. The CDR3 extends over 13 amino acids. Germline V gene data show CDR1 as SGHTA and CDR2 as FQGNSA. CDR3 nucleotide sequence: TGTGCCAGCAGCCCTACCCCTTTAGAGACCCAGTACTTC. This translates into CASSPTPLETQYF. Full variable domain (outside the CDR3, taken from reference TRBV7-2 and TRBJ2-5): GAGVSQSPSNKVTEKGKDVELRCDPISGHTALYWYRQSLGQGLEFLIYFQGNSAPDKSGLPSDRFSAERTGGSVSTLTIQRTQQEDSAVYLCASSPTPLETQYFGPGTRLLVL.

This clonotype occurred many times. V usage is TRBV5-1 and J usage is TRBJ2-7, with 9 positions matching TRBD1. Looked up from germline, CDR1 is SGHRS and CDR2 is YFSETQ. The length of the CDR3 is 14 residues. V gave up 3 bases and J gave up 5 bases; unmatched junction bases: 6. The CDR3 nucleotides are TGCGCCAGCAGCTCCCGGACAGGGGACGACGAGCAGTACTTC. Protein: CASSSRTGDDEQYF.

The chain links TRBV20-1 to TRBJ2-5; weak D call: TRBD1 (5 bases). Trimming left V 5 bases short and J 3 bases short, with 10 bases between. Germline V gene lookup returns CDR1 DFQATT and CDR2 SNEGSKA (reference sequence). The CDR3 length is 12 residues. CDR3 coding DNA: TGCAGTGCTCTCTGGGGCGAAGAGACCCAGTACTTC. Translating it yields CSALWGEETQYF.

This clonotype was counted only a few times. The rearrangement joins TRBV3-2 to TRBJ1-2; the table assigns TRBD1, which was not confirmed against the DNA. TRBV3-2 is listed as a pseudogene. The CDR3 covers 18 residues. Here the CDR3 DNA reads TGTGCCAATGATCCTTGGAGGGACAGGGGGACCGGAAACTATGGCTACACCTTC. Its protein is CANDPWRDRGTGNYGYTF.

CDR3 amino acids: CASSLTLVADGKQNTEAFF. In DNA, the CDR3 is TGTGCCAGCAGCTTAACGCTGGTGGCAGACGGAAAACAGAACACTGAAGCTTTCTTT. The V call is TRBV7-3, the J call TRBJ1-1; no definite D call. This CDR3 is built from 19 residues. V was trimmed by 0 bases and J by 1 base, leaving 21 bases between them. CDR1 is SGHTA and CDR2 is FQGTGA in the germline V gene.

The chain is built from TRBV3-1 and TRBJ2-5; possibly TRBD2 for D (6 bases). This CDR3 is 13 amino acids long. The V gene lost 8 bases and the J gene lost 4 bases, with 14 bases spanning the gap. Germline lookup yields CDR1 LGHDT and CDR2 YNNKEL (reference sequence). The CDR3 DNA sequence: TGTGCCAGCGACGGGGTGGGGGGAGAGACCCAGTACTTC. Translating gives CASDGVGGETQYF.

V and J are TRBV9 and TRBJ2-1; unclear D gene. V lost 0 bases, J lost 0 bases, and 10 bases lay in between. Per germline, CDR1 SGDLS and CDR2 YYNGEE. This CDR3 region has 16 residues. This chain's CDR3 is CASSVGSASSYNEQFF. Here the CDR3 DNA reads TGTGCCAGCAGCGTAGGGAGCGCAAGCTCCTACAATGAGCAGTTCTTC.

This clonotype was found a few times. The chain joins TRBV5-1 to TRBJ2-7, with a tentative D call TRBD1 (6 bases). The CDR3 has 13 amino acids. V was trimmed by 1 base and J by 6 bases, leaving 11 bases between them. Germline lookup yields CDR1 SGHRS and CDR2 YFSETQ. CDR3 protein: CASSLNQQGEQYF. The CDR3 nucleotides read TGCGCCAGCAGCTTGAATCAACAGGGCGAGCAGTACTTC.

This clonotype was detected a few times. This chain joins TRBV7-2 and TRBJ1-2; a weak D match, TRBD1 (6 bases). There are 13 residues in the CDR3. Between the trimmed V and J ends, which lost 3 bases and 4 bases, there was a span of 9 bases. Germline lookup yields CDR1 SGHTA and CDR2 FQGNSA. CDR3 amino acids: CASSLDRGYGYTF. The CDR3 bases are TGTGCCAGCAGCTTGGACAGAGGCTATGGCTACACCTTC.

This clonotype was recorded a few times. The chain couples TRBV12-3 or TRBV12-4 to TRBJ1-1; no definite D call. With 2 bases removed from V and 8 bases from J, the gap between germline ends came to 9 bases. The CDR3 is made up of 12 amino acids. The CDR3 region has the DNA TGTGCCAGCAGTTTAAACCGGGGAGAAGCTTTCTTT. Translation gives CASSLNRGEAFF.

The chain has TRBV7-2 and TRBJ1-5, with D maybe TRBD1 (6 bases). The germline V gene encodes CDR1 SGHTA and CDR2 FQGNSA. The CDR3 is made up of 16 amino acids. V lost 1 base and J lost 2, with 12 bases in between. CDR3 nucleotide sequence: TGTGCCAGCAGCTTAGTCGGGGGCAGCGGCAATCAGCCCCAGCATTTT. This codes for CASSLVGGSGNQPQHF.

This clonotype was recorded a few times. The chain joins TRBV7-9 to TRBJ2-3, with 8 bases fitting TRBD2. The CDR3 length is 16 residues. Germline CDR1 and CDR2: SEHNR and FQNEAQ (reference sequence). V dropped 4 bases and J dropped 3; count of bases not matched to a gene: 9. The CDR3 here is CASSSLAAALTDTQYF. CDR3 bases: TGTGCCAGCAGCTCACTAGCGGCTGCGTTGACAGATACGCAGTATTTT.